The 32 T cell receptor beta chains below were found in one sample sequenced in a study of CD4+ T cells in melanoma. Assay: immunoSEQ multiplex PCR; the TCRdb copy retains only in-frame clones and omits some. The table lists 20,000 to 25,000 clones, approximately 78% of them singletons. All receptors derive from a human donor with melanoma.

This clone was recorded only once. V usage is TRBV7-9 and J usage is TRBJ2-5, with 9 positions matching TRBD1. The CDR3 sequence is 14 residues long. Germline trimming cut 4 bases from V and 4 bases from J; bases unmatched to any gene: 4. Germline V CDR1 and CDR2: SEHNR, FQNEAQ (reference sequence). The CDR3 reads CASSSYRGLETQYF. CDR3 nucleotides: TGTGCCAGCAGCTCATACAGGGGGCTAGAGACCCAGTACTTC.

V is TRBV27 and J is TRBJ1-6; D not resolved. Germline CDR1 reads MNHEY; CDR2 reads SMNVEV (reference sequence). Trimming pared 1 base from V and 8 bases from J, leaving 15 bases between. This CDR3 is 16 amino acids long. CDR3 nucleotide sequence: TGTGCCAGCAGTTTATACCCGCGAGCACCTTATTCACCCCTCCACTTT. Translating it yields CASSLYPRAPYSPLHF.

The CDR3 DNA follows: TGTGCCATCAGTGACAGCCTGAACACTGAAGCTTTCTTT. It codes for CAISDSLNTEAFF. This chain links TRBV10-3 with TRBJ1-1; D not certain. This CDR3 has 13 amino acids. Germline values: CDR1 ENHRY, CDR2 SYGVKD. V shed 3 bases and J shed 0 bases, with 5 bases lying between them.

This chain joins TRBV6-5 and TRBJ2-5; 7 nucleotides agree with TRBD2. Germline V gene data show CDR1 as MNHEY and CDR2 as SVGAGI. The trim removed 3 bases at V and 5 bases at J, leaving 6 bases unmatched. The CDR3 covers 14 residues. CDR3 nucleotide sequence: TGTGCCAGCAGTTATCCGGGAGGTGGGGAGACCCAGTACTTC. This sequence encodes CASSYPGGGETQYF.

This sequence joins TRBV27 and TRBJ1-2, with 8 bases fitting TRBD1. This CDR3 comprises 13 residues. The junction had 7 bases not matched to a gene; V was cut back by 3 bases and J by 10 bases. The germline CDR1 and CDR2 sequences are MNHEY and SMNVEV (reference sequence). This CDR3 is CASSFTGGRFYTF. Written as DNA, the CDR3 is TGTGCCAGCAGTTTTACAGGGGGACGTTTCTACACCTTC.

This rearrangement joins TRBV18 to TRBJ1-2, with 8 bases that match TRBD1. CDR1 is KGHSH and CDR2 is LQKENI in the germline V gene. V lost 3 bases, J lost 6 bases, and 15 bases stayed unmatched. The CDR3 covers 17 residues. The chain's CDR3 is CASSPRRDRLIGDGYTF. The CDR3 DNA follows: TGTGCCAGCTCACCGCGCCGGGACAGGCTCATTGGAGATGGCTACACCTTC.

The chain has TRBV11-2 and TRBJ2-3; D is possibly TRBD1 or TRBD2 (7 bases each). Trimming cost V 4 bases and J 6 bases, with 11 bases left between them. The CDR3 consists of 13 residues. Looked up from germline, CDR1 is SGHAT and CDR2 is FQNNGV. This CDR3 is CASSSGGGDTQYF. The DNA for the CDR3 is TGTGCCAGCAGCTCAGGGGGGGGTGATACGCAGTATTTT.

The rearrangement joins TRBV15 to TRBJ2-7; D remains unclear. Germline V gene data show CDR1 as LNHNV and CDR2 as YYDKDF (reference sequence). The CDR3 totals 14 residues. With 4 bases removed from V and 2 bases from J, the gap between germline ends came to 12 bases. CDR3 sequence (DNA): TGTGCCACCAGCATGGCAGGAATTACCTACGAGCAGTACTTC. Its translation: CATSMAGITYEQYF.

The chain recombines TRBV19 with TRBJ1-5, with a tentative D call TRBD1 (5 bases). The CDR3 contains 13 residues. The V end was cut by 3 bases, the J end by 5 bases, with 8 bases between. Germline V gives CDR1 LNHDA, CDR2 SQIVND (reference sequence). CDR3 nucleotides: TGTGCCAGTAGTATGGGGGAGGATCAGCCCCAGCATTTT. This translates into CASSMGEDQPQHF.

CDR3 in DNA: TGTGCCAGCAGTGAAGCGCCCAGGGAGCATGGCTACACCTTC. Residues: CASSEAPREHGYTF. The J gene is TRBJ1-2, the V gene TRBV2, with D possibly TRBD1 on 5 matching bases. Germline lookup yields CDR1 SNHLY and CDR2 FYNNEI. The CDR3 totals 14 residues. V lost 0 bases to trimming and J lost 6 bases, with 11 bases between them. Looking up the rest from reference TRBV2 and TRBJ1-2 gives the full variable domain: EPEVTQTPSHQVTQMGQEVILRCVPISNHLYFYWYRQILGQKVEFLVSFYNNEISEKSEIFDDQFSVERPDGSNFTLKIRSTKLEDSAMYFCASSEAPREHGYTFGSGTRLTVV.

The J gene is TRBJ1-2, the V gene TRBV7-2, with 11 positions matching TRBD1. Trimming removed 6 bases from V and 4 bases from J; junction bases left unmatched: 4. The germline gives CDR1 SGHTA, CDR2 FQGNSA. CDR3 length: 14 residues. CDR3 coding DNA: TGTGCCAGCAGTCGGACAGGGGGCGTCTATGGCTACACCTTC. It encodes CASSRTGGVYGYTF.

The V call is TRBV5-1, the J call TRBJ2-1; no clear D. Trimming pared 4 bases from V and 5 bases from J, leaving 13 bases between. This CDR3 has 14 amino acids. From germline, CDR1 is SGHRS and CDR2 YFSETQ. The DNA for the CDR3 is TGCGCCAGCAGCCCCGGAAGGAGCAACAATGAGCAGTTCTTC. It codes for CASSPGRSNNEQFF.

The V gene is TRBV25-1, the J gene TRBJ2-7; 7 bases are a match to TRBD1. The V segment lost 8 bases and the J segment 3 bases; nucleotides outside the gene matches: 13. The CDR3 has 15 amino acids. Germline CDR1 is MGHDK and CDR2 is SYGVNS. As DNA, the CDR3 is TGTGCCAGCGGCCCCCCAGGGACAGCAAGCTACGAGCAGTACTTC. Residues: CASGPPGTASYEQYF.

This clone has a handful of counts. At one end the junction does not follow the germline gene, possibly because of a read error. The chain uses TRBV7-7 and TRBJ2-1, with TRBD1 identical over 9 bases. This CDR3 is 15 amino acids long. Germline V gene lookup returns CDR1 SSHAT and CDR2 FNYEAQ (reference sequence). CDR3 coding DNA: TGTGCTAGCAGCTCCGGGACAGGGACCTACAATGAGCAGTTCTTC. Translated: CASSSGTGTYNEQFF.

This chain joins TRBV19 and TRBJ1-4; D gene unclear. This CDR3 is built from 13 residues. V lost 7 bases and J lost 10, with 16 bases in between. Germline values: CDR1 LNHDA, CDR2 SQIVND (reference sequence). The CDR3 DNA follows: TGTGCCAGTATCTCTGCGGAACTTGGAAAACTGTTTTTT. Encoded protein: CASISAELGKLFF.

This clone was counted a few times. This CDR3 is CASGVARAGTDTQYF. The CDR3 bases are TGTGCCAGCGGGGTTGCTCGGGCGGGGACGGATACGCAGTATTTT. V usage is TRBV6-1 and J usage is TRBJ2-3; TRBD2 might be the D (6 bases). The ends were cut back, 8 bases at V and 6 bases at J, with 21 bases in the middle. In germline, CDR1 is MNHNS, CDR2 SASEGT. The CDR3 spans 15 residues.

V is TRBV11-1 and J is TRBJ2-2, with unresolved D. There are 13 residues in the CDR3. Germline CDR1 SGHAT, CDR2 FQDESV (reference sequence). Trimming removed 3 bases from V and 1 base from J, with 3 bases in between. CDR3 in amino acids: CASSLWNTGELFF. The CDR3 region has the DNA TGTGCCAGCAGCTTGTGGAACACCGGGGAGCTGTTTTTT. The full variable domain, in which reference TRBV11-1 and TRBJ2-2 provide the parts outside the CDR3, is EAEVAQSPRYKITEKSQAVAFWCDPISGHATLYWYRQILGQGPELLVQFQDESVVDDSQLPKDRFSAERLKGVDSTLKIQPAELGDSAMYLCASSLWNTGELFFGEGSRLTVL.

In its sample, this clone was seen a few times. The CDR3 coding sequence is TGTGCCAGCAGACGAGCACAGGGACGGAATGGCTACACCTTC. It is translated as CASRRAQGRNGYTF. The chain joins TRBV28 to TRBJ1-2; tentative D call: TRBD1 (6 bases). This CDR3 spans 14 amino acids. The V and J ends lost 6 bases and 6 bases respectively, with 17 bases between them. Germline lookup yields CDR1 MDHEN and CDR2 SYDVKM.

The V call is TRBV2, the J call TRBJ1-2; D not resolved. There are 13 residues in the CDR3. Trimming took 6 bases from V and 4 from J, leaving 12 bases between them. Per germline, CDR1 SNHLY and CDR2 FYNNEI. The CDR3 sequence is CASRSDTSYGYTF. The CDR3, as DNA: TGTGCCAGCAGAAGTGACACCTCCTATGGCTACACCTTC.

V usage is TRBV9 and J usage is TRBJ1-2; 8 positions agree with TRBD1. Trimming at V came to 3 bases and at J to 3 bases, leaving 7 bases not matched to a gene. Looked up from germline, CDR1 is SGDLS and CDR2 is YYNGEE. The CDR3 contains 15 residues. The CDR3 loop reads CASSGRQGWDYGYTF. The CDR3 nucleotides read TGTGCCAGCAGCGGTCGACAGGGGTGGGACTATGGCTACACCTTC.

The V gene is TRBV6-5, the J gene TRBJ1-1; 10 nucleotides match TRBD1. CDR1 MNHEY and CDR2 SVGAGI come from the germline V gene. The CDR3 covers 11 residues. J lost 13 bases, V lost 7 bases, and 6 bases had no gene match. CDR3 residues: CASTPGQGFFF. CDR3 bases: TGTGCCAGCACCCCGGGACAGGGGTTTTTCTTT.

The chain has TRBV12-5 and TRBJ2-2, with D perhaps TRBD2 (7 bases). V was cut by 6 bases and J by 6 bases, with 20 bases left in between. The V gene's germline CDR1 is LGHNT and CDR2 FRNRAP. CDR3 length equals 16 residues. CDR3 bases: TGTGCTAGTGGATCTCAGGGGAGGGTCAGAGCCGGGGAGCTGTTTTTT. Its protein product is CASGSQGRVRAGELFF.

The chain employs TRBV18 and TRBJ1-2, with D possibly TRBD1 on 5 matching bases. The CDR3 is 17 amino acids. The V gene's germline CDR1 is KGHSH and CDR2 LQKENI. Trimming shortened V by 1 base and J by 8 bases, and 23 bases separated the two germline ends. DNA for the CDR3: TGTGCCAGCTCACCACTGGGCCCCGGGGCAGACGCGAGAGGCTACACCTTC. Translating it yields CASSPLGPGADARGYTF.

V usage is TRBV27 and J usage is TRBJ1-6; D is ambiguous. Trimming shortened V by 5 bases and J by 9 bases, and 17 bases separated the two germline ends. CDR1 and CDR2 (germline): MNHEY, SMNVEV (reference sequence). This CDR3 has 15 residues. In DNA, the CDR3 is TGTGCCAGCAGTCCCCTGAAGGGTCGTTTTTCACCCCTCCACTTT. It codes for CASSPLKGRFSPLHF.

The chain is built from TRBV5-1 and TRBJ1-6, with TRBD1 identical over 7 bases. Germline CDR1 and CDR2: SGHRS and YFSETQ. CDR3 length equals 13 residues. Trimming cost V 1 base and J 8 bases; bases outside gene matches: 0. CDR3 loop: CASSLTGDSPLHF. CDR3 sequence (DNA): TGCGCCAGCAGCTTGACAGGGGATTCACCCCTCCACTTT.

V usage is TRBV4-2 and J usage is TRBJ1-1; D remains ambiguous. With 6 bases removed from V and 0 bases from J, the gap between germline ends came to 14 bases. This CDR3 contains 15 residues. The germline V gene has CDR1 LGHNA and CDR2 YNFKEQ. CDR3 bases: TGTGCCAGCAGAGGCAGCTTGGCCCTGAACACTGAAGCTTTCTTT. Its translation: CASRGSLALNTEAFF.

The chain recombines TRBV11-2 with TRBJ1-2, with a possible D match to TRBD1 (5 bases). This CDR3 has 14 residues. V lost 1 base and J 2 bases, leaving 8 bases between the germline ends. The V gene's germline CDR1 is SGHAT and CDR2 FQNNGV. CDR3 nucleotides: TGTGCCAGCAGCTTAGTCGGGGGGAACTATGGCTACACCTTC. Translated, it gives CASSLVGGNYGYTF.

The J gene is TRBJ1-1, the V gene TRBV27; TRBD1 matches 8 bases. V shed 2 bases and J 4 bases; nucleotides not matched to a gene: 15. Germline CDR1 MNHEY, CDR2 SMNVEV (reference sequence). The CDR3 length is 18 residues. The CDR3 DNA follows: TGTGCCAGCAGTTTAGATCCCCGCCGGACAGGGTCCCCCACTGAAGCTTTCTTT. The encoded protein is CASSLDPRRTGSPTEAFF.

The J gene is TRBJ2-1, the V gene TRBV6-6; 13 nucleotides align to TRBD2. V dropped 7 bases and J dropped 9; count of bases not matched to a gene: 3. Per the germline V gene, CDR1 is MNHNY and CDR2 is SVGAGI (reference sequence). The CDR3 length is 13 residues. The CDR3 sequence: CASKLAGGAEQFF. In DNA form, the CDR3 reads TGTGCCAGCAAACTAGCGGGGGGGGCTGAGCAGTTCTTC.

The CDR3 coding sequence is TGTGCCAGCTCCCTTAACACCTATCGGGGGGAGACCCAGTACTTC. As protein: CASSLNTYRGETQYF. V is TRBV18 and J is TRBJ2-5; the D gene is possibly TRBD2 (6 bases). The germline gives CDR1 KGHSH, CDR2 LQKENI. Trimming cost V 6 bases and J 5 bases, with 19 bases left between them. The CDR3 totals 15 residues.

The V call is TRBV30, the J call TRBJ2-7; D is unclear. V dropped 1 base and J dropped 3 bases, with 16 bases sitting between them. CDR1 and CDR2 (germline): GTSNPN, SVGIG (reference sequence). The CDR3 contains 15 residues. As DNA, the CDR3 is TGTGCCTGGAGTGGAGTGGGCGGTGCCTTCTACGAGCAGTACTTC. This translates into CAWSGVGGAFYEQYF.

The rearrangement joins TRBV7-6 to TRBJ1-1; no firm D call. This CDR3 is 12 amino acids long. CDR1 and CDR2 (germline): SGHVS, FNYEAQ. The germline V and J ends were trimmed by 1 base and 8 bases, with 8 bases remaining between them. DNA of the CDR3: TGTGCCAGCAGCTTAGACCAACGGGAAGCTTTCTTT. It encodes CASSLDQREAFF.